Below are 2 T cell receptor beta chains sequenced from a single sample in a study of blood T cell repertoires in COVID-19 (dated by TCRdb to the early 2020s). Libraries were prepared through the immunoSEQ multiplex PCR assay. TCRdb provides this immuneACCESS table in a form limited to in-frame rearrangements. Some clones are lacking; in checked studies, under half of them reflect an unresolved V gene, and why the rest are absent is not known. This sample comprises tens of thousands of clones, 85% to 90% of them detected only once. The ten largest clones take up roughly 8% of the sample. Sequencing used peripheral blood. The source of these receptors is a human donor with active COVID-19. The donor label of this sample is uncertain.

The chain recombines TRBV4-1 with TRBJ1-5, with 9 bases aligning to TRBD1. CDR1 and CDR2 (germline): MGHRA, YSYEKL. This CDR3 has 17 amino acids. J lost 2 bases, V lost 0 bases, and 5 bases had no gene match. This chain's CDR3 is CASSQDGTGFRNQPQHF. As DNA, the CDR3 is TGCGCCAGCAGCCAAGATGGGACAGGGTTTCGCAATCAGCCCCAGCATTTT.

The V call is TRBV18, the J call TRBJ1-2; no clear D. CDR1 and CDR2 from the germline V gene are KGHSH and LQKENI. The V end lost 2 bases, the J end lost 4 bases, and 11 bases lay between the germline ends. This CDR3 is 14 amino acids long. CDR3 coding DNA: TGTGCCAGCTCACCAATAACAGAACCCTATGGCTACACCTTC. Its protein product is CASSPITEPYGYTF. Using reference TRBV18 and TRBJ1-2 for the parts outside the CDR3, the full variable domain is NAGVMQNPRHLVRRRGQEARLRCSPMKGHSHVYWYRQLPEEGLKFMVYLQKENIIDESGMPKERFSAEFPKEGPSILRIQQVVRGDSAAYFCASSPITEPYGYTFGSGTRLTVV.